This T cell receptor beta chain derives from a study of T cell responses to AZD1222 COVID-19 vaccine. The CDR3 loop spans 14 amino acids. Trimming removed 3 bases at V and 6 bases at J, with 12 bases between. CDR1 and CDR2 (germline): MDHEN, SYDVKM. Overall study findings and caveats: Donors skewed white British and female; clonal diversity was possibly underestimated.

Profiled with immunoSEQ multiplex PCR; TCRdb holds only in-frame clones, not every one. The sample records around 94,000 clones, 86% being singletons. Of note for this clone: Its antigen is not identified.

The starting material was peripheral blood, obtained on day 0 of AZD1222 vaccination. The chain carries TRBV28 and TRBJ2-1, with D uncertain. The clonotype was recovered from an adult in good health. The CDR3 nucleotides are TGTGCCAGCAGTTTCGGCGGCCGGTCCAATGAGCAGTTCTTC. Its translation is CASSFGGRSNEQFF. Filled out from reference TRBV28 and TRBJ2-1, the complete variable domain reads DVKVTQSSRYLVKRTGEKVFLECVQDMDHENMFWYRQDPGLGLRLIYFSYDVKMKEKGDIPEGYSVSREKKERFSLILESASTNQTSMYLCASSFGGRSNEQFFGPGTRLTVL.